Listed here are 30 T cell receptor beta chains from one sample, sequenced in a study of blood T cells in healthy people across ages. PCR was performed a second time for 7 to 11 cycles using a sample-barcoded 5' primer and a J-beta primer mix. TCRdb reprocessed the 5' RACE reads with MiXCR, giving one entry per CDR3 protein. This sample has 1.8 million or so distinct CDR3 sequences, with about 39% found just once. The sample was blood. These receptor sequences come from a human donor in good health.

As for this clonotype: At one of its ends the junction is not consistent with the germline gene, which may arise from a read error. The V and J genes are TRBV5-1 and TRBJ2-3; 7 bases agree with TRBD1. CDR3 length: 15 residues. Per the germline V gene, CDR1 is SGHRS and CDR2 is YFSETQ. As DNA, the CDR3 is TGCACCAGCAGTACAGGGGACCCAAGCACAGATACGCAGTATTTT. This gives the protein CTSSTGDPSTDTQYF.

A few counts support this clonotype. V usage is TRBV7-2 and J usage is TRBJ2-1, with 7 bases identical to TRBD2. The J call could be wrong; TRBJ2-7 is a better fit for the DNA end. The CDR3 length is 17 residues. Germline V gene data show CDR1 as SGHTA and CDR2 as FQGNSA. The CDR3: CASSLGPSGGYVYEQYF. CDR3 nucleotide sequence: TGTGCCAGCAGCTTAGGACCTTCGGGGGGTTATGTCTACGAGCAGTACTTC.

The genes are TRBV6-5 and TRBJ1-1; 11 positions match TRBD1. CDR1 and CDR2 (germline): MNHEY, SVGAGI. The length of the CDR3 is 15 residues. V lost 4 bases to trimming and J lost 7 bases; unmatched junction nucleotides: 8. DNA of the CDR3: TGTGCCAGCAGTTCTAGTGGGACAGGGGGGTATGAAGCTTTCTTT. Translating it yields CASSSSGTGGYEAFF.

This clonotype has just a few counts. The CDR3 is CASSPLAVGETQYF. CDR3 sequence (DNA): TGTGCCAGCAGCCCCCTAGCGGTGGGAGAGACCCAGTACTTC. This chain joins TRBV7-9 and TRBJ2-5; 7 positions match TRBD2. The germline CDR1 and CDR2 sequences are SEHNR and FQNEAQ (reference sequence). The V segment lost 5 bases and the J segment 4 bases; nucleotides outside the gene matches: 7. CDR3 size: 14 residues.

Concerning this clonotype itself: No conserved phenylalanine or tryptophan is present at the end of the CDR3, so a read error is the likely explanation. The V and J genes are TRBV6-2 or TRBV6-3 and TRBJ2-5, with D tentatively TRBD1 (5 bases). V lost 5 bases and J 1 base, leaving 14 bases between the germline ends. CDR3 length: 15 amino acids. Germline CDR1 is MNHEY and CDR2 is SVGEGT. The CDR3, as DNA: TGTGCCAGCAGTCCCACGCGGACAATCCAAGAGACCCAGTACTGC. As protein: CASSPTRTIQETQYC.

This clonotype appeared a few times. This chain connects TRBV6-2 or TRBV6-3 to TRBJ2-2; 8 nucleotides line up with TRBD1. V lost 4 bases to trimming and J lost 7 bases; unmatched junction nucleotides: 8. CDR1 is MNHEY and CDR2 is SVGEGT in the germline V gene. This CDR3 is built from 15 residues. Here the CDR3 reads CASSSDRGWVGELFF. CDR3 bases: TGTGCCAGCAGTTCAGACAGGGGATGGGTCGGGGAGCTGTTTTTT.

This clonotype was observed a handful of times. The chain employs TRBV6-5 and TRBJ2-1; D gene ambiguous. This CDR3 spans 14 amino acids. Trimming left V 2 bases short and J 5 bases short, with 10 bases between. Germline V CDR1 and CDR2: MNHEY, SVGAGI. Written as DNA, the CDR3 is TGTGCCAGCAGTTACGGAACCTTCGACAATGAGCAGTTCTTC. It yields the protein CASSYGTFDNEQFF.

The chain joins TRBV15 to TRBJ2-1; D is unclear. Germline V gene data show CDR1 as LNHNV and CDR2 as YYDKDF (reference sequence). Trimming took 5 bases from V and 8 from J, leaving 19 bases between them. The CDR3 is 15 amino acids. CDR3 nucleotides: TGTGCCACCAGCTCCGCCCCGAACAGCTGGCATGAGCAGTTCTTC. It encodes CATSSAPNSWHEQFF.

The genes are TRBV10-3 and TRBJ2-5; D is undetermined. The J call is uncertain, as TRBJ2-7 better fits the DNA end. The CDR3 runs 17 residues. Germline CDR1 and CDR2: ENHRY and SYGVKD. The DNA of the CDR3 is TGTGCCATCAGTGATCGGGTCGGCATTGGGGTGAACTACGAGCAGTACTTC. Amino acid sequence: CAISDRVGIGVNYEQYF.

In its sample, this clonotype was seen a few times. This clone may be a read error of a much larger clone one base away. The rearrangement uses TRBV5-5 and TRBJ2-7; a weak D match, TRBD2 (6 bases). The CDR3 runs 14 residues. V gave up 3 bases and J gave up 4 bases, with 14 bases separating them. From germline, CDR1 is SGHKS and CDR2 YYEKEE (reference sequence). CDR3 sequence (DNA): TGTGCCAGCAGCTGGGAGGCCGGATGGTACGAGCAGTACTTC. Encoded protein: CASSWEAGWYEQYF. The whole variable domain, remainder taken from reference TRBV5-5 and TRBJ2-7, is DAGVTQSPTHLIKTRGQQVTLRCSPISGHKSVSWYQQVLGQGPQFIFQYYEKEERGRGNFPDRFSARQFPNYSSELNVNALLLGDSALYLCASSWEAGWYEQYFGPGTRLTVT.

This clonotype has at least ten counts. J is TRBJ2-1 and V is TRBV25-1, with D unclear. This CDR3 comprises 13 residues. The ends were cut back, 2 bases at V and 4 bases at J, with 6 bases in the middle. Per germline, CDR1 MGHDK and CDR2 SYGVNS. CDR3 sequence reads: CASSETPYNEQFF. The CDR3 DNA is TGTGCCAGCAGTGAAACGCCTTACAATGAGCAGTTCTTC.

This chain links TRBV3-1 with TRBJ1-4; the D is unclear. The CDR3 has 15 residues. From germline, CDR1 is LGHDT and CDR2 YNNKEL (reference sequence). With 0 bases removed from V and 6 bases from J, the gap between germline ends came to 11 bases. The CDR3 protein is CASSQEFGRDEKLFF. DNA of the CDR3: TGTGCCAGCAGCCAAGAGTTTGGGCGGGATGAAAAACTGTTTTTT.

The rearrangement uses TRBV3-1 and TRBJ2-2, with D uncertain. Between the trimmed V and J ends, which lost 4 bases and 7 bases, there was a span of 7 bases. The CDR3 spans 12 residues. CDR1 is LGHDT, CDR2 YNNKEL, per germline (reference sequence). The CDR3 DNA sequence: TGTGCCAGCAGCCTTTTAAACGGGGAGCTGTTTTTT. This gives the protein CASSLLNGELFF.

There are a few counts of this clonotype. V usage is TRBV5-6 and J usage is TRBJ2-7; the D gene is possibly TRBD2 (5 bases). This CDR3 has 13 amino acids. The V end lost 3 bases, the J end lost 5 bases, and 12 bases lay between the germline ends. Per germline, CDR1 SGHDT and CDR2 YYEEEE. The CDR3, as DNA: TGTGCCAGCAGCTACCCCGGGGATCACGAGCAGTACTTC. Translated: CASSYPGDHEQYF. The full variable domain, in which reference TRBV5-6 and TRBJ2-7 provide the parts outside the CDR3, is DAGVTQSPTHLIKTRGQQVTLRCSPKSGHDTVSWYQQALGQGPQFIFQYYEEEERQRGNFPDRFSGHQFPNYSSELNVNALLLGDSALYLCASSYPGDHEQYFGPGTRLTVT.

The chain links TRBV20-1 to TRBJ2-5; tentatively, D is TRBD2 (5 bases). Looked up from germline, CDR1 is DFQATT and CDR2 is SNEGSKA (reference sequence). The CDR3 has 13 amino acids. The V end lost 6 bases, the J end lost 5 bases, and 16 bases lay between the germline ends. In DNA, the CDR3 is TGCAGTGCACACGGACGTACGGGGGAGACCCAGTACTTC. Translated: CSAHGRTGETQYF.

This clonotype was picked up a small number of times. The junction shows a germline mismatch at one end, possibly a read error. DNA of the CDR3: TGTGCCAGCGGTTTAGCGGGGGGGTTAAATGAGCAGTTCTTC. It encodes CASGLAGGLNEQFF. V gene TRBV28 combines with J gene TRBJ2-1; 11 bases are shared with TRBD2. This CDR3 region has 14 residues. The germline V gene encodes CDR1 MDHEN and CDR2 SYDVKM.

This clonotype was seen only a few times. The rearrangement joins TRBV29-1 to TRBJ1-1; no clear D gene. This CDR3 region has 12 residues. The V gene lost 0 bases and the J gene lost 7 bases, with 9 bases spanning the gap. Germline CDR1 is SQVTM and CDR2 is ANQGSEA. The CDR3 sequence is CSVEEGMGEAFF. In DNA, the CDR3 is TGCAGCGTTGAAGAGGGGATGGGTGAAGCTTTCTTT. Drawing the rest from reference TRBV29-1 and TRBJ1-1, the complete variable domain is SAVISQKPSRDICQRGTSLTIQCQVDSQVTMMFWYRQQPGQSLTLIATANQGSEATYESGFVIDKFPISRPNLTFSTLTVSNMSPEDSSIYLCSVEEGMGEAFFGQGTRLTVV.

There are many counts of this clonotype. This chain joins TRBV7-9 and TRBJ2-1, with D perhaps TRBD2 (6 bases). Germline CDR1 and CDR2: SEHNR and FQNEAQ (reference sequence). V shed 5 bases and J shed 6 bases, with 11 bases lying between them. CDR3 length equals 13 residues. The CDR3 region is CASSQGLLNEQFF. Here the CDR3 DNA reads TGTGCCAGCAGCCAGGGACTCCTCAATGAGCAGTTCTTC.

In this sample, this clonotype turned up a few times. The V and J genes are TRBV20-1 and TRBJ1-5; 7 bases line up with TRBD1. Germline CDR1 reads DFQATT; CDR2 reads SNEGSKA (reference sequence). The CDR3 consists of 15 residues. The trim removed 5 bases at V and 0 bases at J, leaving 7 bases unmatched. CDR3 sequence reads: CSAVGQFNSNQPQHF. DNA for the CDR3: TGCAGTGCTGTGGGACAGTTTAATAGCAATCAGCCCCAGCATTTT.

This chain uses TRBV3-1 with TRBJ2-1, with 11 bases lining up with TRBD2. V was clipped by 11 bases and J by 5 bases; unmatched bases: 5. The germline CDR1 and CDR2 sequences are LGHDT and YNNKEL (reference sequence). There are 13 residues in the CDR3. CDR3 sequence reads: CAARLAGNNEQFF. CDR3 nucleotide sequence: TGTGCCGCCCGACTAGCGGGGAACAATGAGCAGTTCTTC.

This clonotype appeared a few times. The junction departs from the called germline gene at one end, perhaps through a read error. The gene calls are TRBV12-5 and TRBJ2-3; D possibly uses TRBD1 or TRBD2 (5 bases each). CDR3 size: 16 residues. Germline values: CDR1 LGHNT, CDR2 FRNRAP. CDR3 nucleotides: TGTGCTAGTGCCTTCGCGGGCGAAATGCCCACAGGTACGCAGTATTTT. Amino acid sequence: CASAFAGEMPTGTQYF.

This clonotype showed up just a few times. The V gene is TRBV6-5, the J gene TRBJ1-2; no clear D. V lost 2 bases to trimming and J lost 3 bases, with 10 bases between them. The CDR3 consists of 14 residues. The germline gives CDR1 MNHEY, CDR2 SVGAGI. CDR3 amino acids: CASSYGPADYGYTF. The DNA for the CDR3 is TGTGCCAGCAGTTACGGACCGGCGGACTATGGCTACACCTTC.

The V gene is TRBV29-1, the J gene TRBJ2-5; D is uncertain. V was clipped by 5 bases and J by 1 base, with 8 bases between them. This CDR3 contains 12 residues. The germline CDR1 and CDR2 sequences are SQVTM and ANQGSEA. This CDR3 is CSVHLGQETQYF. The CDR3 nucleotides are TGCAGCGTTCATCTAGGCCAAGAGACCCAGTACTTC.

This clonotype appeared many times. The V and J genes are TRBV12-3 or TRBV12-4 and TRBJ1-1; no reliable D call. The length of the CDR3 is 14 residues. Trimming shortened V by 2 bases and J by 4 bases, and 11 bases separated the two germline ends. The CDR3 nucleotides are TGTGCCAGCAGTTTACTGAGCGGTGGCACTGAAGCTTTCTTT. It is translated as CASSLLSGGTEAFF.

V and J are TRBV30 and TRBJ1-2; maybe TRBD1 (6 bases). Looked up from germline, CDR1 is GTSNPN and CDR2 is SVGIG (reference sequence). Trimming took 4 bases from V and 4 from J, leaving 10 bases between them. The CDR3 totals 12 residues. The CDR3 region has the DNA TGTGCCTGGACACAGGGAAGCTATGGCTACACCTTC. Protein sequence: CAWTQGSYGYTF.

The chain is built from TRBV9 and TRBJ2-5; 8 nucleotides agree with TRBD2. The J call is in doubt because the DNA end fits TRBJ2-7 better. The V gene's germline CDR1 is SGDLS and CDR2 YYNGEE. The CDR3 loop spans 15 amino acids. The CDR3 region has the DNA TGTGCCAGCAGCGTTGGGCGGGGGGCGGTCTACGAGCAGTACTTC. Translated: CASSVGRGAVYEQYF.

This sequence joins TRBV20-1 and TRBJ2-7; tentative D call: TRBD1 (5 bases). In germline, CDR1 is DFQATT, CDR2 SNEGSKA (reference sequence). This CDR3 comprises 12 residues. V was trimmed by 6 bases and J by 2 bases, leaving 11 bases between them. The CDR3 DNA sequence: TGCAGTGCCAAAGACAGCACCTACGAGCAGTACTTC. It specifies CSAKDSTYEQYF.

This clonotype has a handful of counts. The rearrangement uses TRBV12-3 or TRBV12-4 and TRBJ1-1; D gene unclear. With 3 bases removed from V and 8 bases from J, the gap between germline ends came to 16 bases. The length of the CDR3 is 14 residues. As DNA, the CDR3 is TGTGCCAGCAGTTTGGTACAGCCCCCAGCGGAAGCTTTCTTT. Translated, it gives CASSLVQPPAEAFF.

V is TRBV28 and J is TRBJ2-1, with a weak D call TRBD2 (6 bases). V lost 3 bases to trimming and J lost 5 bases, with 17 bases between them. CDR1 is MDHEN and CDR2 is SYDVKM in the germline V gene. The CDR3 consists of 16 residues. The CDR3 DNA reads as TGTGCCAGCAGTTTCACCACTAGCCCACCCCACAATGAGCAGTTCTTC. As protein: CASSFTTSPPHNEQFF.

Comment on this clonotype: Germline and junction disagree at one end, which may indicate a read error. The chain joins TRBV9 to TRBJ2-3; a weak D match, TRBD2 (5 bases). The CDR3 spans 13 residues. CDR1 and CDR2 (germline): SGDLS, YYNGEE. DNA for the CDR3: TGTGTCAGCAGCGCGACTACTCTAGATACGCAGTATTTT. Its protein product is CVSSATTLDTQYF. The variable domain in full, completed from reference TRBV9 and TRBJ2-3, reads DSGVTQTPKHLITATGQRVTLRCSPRSGDLSVYWYQQSLDQGLQFLIQYYNGEERAKGNILERFSAQQFPDLHSELNLSSLELGDSALYFCVSSATTLDTQYFGPGTRLTVL.